This T cell receptor (beta chain) was identified during a study of blood T cell repertoires in COVID-19. Study information: T cells, B-cell-depleted T cells, or PBMCs provided the cDNA or gDNA that served as material.

With 4 bases clipped from V and 3 bases from J, the junction kept 6 bases outside the gene matches. The CDR3 length is 15 residues. The germline V gene encodes CDR1 SGHDT and CDR2 YYEEEE. TCRdb's table, derived via immunoSEQ multiplex PCR, lists solely in-frame clones and lacks some. This sample yields fewer than 95,000 clones, of which roughly 78% are seen a single time; about 15% belongs to the top ten. The clonotype originates from an elderly woman with acute or convalescent COVID-19. Sample: peripheral blood. This chain links TRBV5-6 with TRBJ1-3; TRBD1 aligns across 8 bases. The CDR3 DNA follows: TGTGCCAGCAGCACAAGGACAGGGAATGGAAACACCATATATTTT. Its protein is CASSTRTGNGNTIYF.